This is a list of T cell receptor beta chains from one sample in a study of identical twins. TCRdb itself ran the 5' RACE reads through MiXCR, one entry per CDR3 protein. Here the sample spans 460,000 or so distinct CDR3 sequences, 11% to 15% being singletons. The same data also went into a second study, on yellow fever vaccine responses in identical twins.

Input material: CD4+ T cells sorted from blood. All receptors derive from a young woman in good health. The CDR3 runs from the conserved cysteine through the conserved F or W. D genes are given only for firm matches. Clone size is given for some rows only: seen once, a few or many times, or a class if the clone is expanded.

d_gene: .; j_gene: TRBJ1-4; abundance: .; v_gene: TRBV29-1; CDR3nt: TGCAGCGTGGAACTCAGGACACCAACTAATGAAAAACTGTTTTTT; CDR3aa: CSVELRTPTNEKLFF
d_gene: .; j_gene: TRBJ1-1; abundance: .; v_gene: TRBV30; CDR3nt: TGTGCCTGGAAGGTGACTGAAGCTTTCTTT; CDR3aa: CAWKVTEAFF
d_gene: .; j_gene: TRBJ2-5; abundance: few; v_gene: TRBV20-1; CDR3nt: TGCAGTGCCCCCCCCGGGGGAGGAGAGACCCAGTACTTC; CDR3aa: CSAPPGGGETQYF
d_gene: .; j_gene: TRBJ2-7; abundance: few; v_gene: TRBV7-8; CDR3nt: TGTGCCAGCAGCCCGCGGATGGGAGGCGAGCAGTACTTC; CDR3aa: CASSPRMGGEQYF
d_gene: .; j_gene: TRBJ2-1; abundance: .; v_gene: TRBV12-3/TRBV12-4; CDR3nt: TGTGCCAGCAGTTTATCTCGTAGTAATGAGCAGTTCTTC; CDR3aa: CASSLSRSNEQFF
d_gene: TRBD2; j_gene: TRBJ2-7; abundance: many; v_gene: TRBV12-3/TRBV12-4; CDR3nt: TGTGCCAGCAGTTTTAGCGGGAAAATGACCTACGAGCAGTACTTC; CDR3aa: CASSFSGKMTYEQYF
d_gene: .; j_gene: TRBJ1-1; abundance: .; v_gene: TRBV20-1; CDR3nt: TGCAGTGCTAGAGGCTCCGGGACCCCTAAAATGAACACTGAAGCTTTCTTT; CDR3aa: CSARGSGTPKMNTEAFF
d_gene: TRBD1; j_gene: TRBJ2-7; abundance: few; v_gene: TRBV27; CDR3nt: TGTGCCAGCAGTTCTATCCGGGACAGGGGGGGCTACGAGCAGTACTTC; CDR3aa: CASSSIRDRGGYEQYF
d_gene: .; j_gene: TRBJ1-6; abundance: .; v_gene: TRBV13; CDR3nt: TGTGCCAGCAGCGGCGTCCCCAAAATTGGGGGCTCGGAAAGCTCCTATAATTCACCCCTCCACTTT; CDR3aa: CASSGVPKIGGSESSYNSPLHF
d_gene: .; j_gene: TRBJ2-2; abundance: .; v_gene: TRBV20-1; CDR3nt: TGCAGTGCTAGACCTGATCTCACCGGGGAGCTGTTTTTT; CDR3aa: CSARPDLTGELFF
d_gene: .; j_gene: TRBJ2-7; abundance: .; v_gene: TRBV27; CDR3nt: TGTGCCAGCAGTTTAACCTCTAACTACGAGCAGTACTTC; CDR3aa: CASSLTSNYEQYF
d_gene: TRBD1; j_gene: TRBJ1-4; abundance: .; v_gene: TRBV6-1; CDR3nt: TGTGCCAGCAGGGGGACAGGGAACGAAAAACTGTTTTTT; CDR3aa: CASRGTGNEKLFF
d_gene: .; j_gene: TRBJ2-7; abundance: .; v_gene: TRBV5-1; CDR3nt: TGCGCCAGCAGTAACCAGGGTGGTTACGAGCAGTACTTC; CDR3aa: CASSNQGGYEQYF
d_gene: .; j_gene: TRBJ2-1; abundance: few; v_gene: TRBV20-1; CDR3nt: TGCAGTGCTAGAGATGGGCTTCGGGAGTTGTTCTTC; CDR3aa: CSARDGLRELFF
d_gene: .; j_gene: TRBJ1-1; abundance: .; v_gene: TRBV10-2; CDR3nt: TGCGCCAGCAGTAAAGGGTATGGAACTGAAGCTTTCTTT; CDR3aa: CASSKGYGTEAFF
d_gene: .; j_gene: TRBJ2-1; abundance: few; v_gene: TRBV30; CDR3nt: TGTGCCTCAAAGGGATCGGGCAATGAGCAGTTCTTC; CDR3aa: CASKGSGNEQFF
d_gene: .; j_gene: TRBJ2-1; abundance: .; v_gene: TRBV7-9; CDR3nt: TGTGCCAGCAGCTTAGCTAGGGTACAGGGTGAGCAGTTCTTC; CDR3aa: CASSLARVQGEQFF
d_gene: TRBD1; j_gene: TRBJ2-5; abundance: few; v_gene: TRBV11-2; CDR3nt: TGTGCCAGCAGCCGACGTGGGGCAGGGGGCCGGGTAGAGACCCAGTACTTC; CDR3aa: CASSRRGAGGRVETQYF
d_gene: .; j_gene: TRBJ1-6; abundance: few; v_gene: TRBV7-2; CDR3nt: TGTGCCAGCAGCTTCGGGTTAGGATCACCCCTCCACTTT; CDR3aa: CASSFGLGSPLHF
d_gene: TRBD1; j_gene: TRBJ1-4; abundance: few; v_gene: TRBV5-1; CDR3nt: TGCGCCAGCAGCCAAAACCCCAGGGGGCGTGAGGAAAAACTGTTTTTT; CDR3aa: CASSQNPRGREEKLFF